This T cell receptor beta chain appears in the sequencing data of a study of OX40 agonist ivuxolimab in advanced cancers. About the research overall: Patients achieving partial responses numbered three: one hepatocellular carcinoma case and two cutaneous melanoma cases. Regarding the study as a whole: More expanded clones were seen, on average, in CD8+ T cells than in CD4+. In the expanded peripheral T cells, antigen specificity was never determined.

The J segment lost 7 bases and the V segment lost 6 bases, leaving 12 bases of the junction unmatched. In germline, CDR1 is SGHTA, CDR2 FQGNSA. The CDR3 is made up of 15 amino acids. As regards this clone: Its antigen is unidentified.

Assay used: immunoSEQ multiplex PCR; TCRdb lists only in-frame clones, some missing. Here the sample spans tens of thousands of clones, just under 95% being singletons. The sample in question was CD4+ or CD8+ T cells sorted from blood, obtained in a trial of the OX40 agonist ivuxolimab. This clonotype was obtained from an adult with an advanced solid tumor such as melanoma, head and neck, liver or kidney cancer. V is TRBV7-2 and J is TRBJ1-5; TRBD1 agrees at 7 bases. In nucleotides, the CDR3 is TGTGCCAGCAGTCAAGCGACAGGGCTCAGCCAGCCCCAGCATTTT. The encoded protein is CASSQATGLSQPQHF.